Each of the 10 T cell receptor beta chains below was sequenced from the same sample in a study of T cells in Graves' hyperthyroidism and ophthalmopathy. RNA transcripts gave rise to amplified TCR beta CDR3 regions. The TCR CDR3 first-round RT-PCR relied on the HTBI primer set. TCRdb re-called the multiplex PCR reads with MiXCR, one entry per CDR3 protein. The table lists a few hundred thousand distinct CDR3 sequences, more than 15% of them singletons. Sequencing was done on a sample of blood. The receptors come from a woman under 40 with Graves' hyperthyroidism.

This clonotype was observed at least ten times. The gene calls are TRBV9 and TRBJ1-1; no definite D call. The CDR3 has 15 amino acids. The V gene's germline CDR1 is SGDLS and CDR2 YYNGEE. V lost 3 bases and J lost 6, with 18 bases in between. CDR3 nucleotide sequence: TGTGCCAGCAGCGGACGCCGGCTTAACGCCCCTGAAGCTTTCTTT. The encoded protein is CASSGRRLNAPEAFF. The complete variable domain, with remaining parts taken from reference TRBV9 and TRBJ1-1, reads DSGVTQTPKHLITATGQRVTLRCSPRSGDLSVYWYQQSLDQGLQFLIQYYNGEERAKGNILERFSAQQFPDLHSELNLSSLELGDSALYFCASSGRRLNAPEAFFGQGTRLTVV.

This clonotype was counted ten times or more. The chain is built from TRBV7-2 and TRBJ2-7; 9 bases are a match to TRBD2. Trimming removed 1 base from V and 4 bases from J; junction bases left unmatched: 5. This CDR3 has 15 amino acids. Germline lookup yields CDR1 SGHTA and CDR2 FQGNSA. The CDR3 DNA reads as TGTGCCAGCAGCTTAGAGGCTAGCGGGATATACGAGCAGTACTTC. This encodes CASSLEASGIYEQYF. Full variable domain (rest looked up from reference TRBV7-2 and TRBJ2-7): GAGVSQSPSNKVTEKGKDVELRCDPISGHTALYWYRQSLGQGLEFLIYFQGNSAPDKSGLPSDRFSAERTGGSVSTLTIQRTQQEDSAVYLCASSLEASGIYEQYFGPGTRLTVT.

The chain uses TRBV6-2 or TRBV6-3 and TRBJ1-2; no definite D call. V lost 1 base to trimming and J lost 8 bases, with 11 bases between them. Germline V CDR1 and CDR2: MNHEY, SVGEGT. This CDR3 has 13 residues. CDR3 in amino acids: CASSYLRGVGYTF. The CDR3 DNA reads TGTGCCAGCAGTTACTTGCGGGGTGTCGGCTACACCTTC.

This clonotype was counted ten times or more. The chain links TRBV7-2 to TRBJ2-7; D unclear. Germline V gene data show CDR1 as SGHTA and CDR2 as FQGNSA. The V end was cut by 1 base, the J end by 5 bases, with 3 bases between. This CDR3 has 11 amino acids. The CDR3 DNA follows: TGTGCCAGCAGCTTAGTTGACGAGCAGTACTTC. It encodes CASSLVDEQYF.

This clonotype was recorded many times. The chain links TRBV18 to TRBJ2-2, with D maybe TRBD1 (6 bases). Germline assignment: CDR1 KGHSH and CDR2 LQKENI. This CDR3 spans 14 amino acids. Between the trimmed V and J ends, which lost 6 bases and 6 bases, there was a span of 14 bases. The DNA for the CDR3 is TGTGCCAGCTCTAACCAAGGACAGTCCGGGGAGCTGTTTTTT. Encoded protein: CASSNQGQSGELFF.

This clonotype was counted at least ten times. The rearrangement joins TRBV28 to TRBJ2-7; tentatively, D is TRBD2 (5 bases). The V end was cut by 5 bases, the J end by 3 bases, with 14 bases between. CDR3 length: 14 residues. CDR1 MDHEN and CDR2 SYDVKM come from the germline V gene. CDR3 sequence: CASSPDLGLYEQYF. DNA for the CDR3: TGTGCCAGCAGTCCGGACTTGGGTCTCTACGAGCAGTACTTC.

The chain is built from TRBV18 and TRBJ2-7; 8 positions agree with TRBD2. Trimming at V came to 1 base and at J to 3 bases, leaving 5 bases not matched to a gene. Germline loops: CDR1 KGHSH, CDR2 LQKENI. The CDR3 sequence is 15 residues long. The CDR3 sequence: CASSPLAGMSYEQYF. The CDR3 bases are TGTGCCAGCTCACCACTAGCGGGAATGAGCTACGAGCAGTACTTC.

Only a few counts were recorded for this clonotype. The chain has TRBV19 and TRBJ2-3; 9 bases fit TRBD2. This CDR3 spans 16 amino acids. Germline-derived CDR1 and CDR2 are LNHDA and SQIVND (reference sequence). Trimming cost V 5 bases and J 6 bases; bases outside gene matches: 12. The CDR3 here is CASSGVKREVRDTQYF. The CDR3 DNA follows: TGTGCCAGTAGTGGGGTTAAGCGGGAGGTCAGGGATACGCAGTATTTT.

The table lists this clonotype with a count of one. A much larger clonotype is one base distant, so this may be a read error. CDR3 bases: TGTGACAGCAGCCCCTCCGGGGGGGCCAAAAACATTCAGTACTTC. As protein: CDSSPSGGAKNIQYF. The rearrangement links TRBV12-3 or TRBV12-4 to TRBJ2-4, with TRBD2 matching over 7 bases. CDR3 size: 15 residues.

This clonotype was picked up many times. The V call is TRBV11-2, the J call TRBJ2-2; D remains unclear. The CDR3 length is 17 residues. The germline gives CDR1 SGHAT, CDR2 FQNNGV. V gave up 1 base and J gave up 0 bases, with 12 bases separating them. The CDR3 sequence: CASSLAGGGTNTGELFF. CDR3 bases: TGTGCCAGCAGCTTAGCAGGCGGCGGAACGAACACCGGGGAGCTGTTTTTT.